The source of this T cell receptor (beta chain) is a study of T-cell memory formation after mild COVID-19 (dated by TCRdb to 2020 to 2023). Concerning the study at large: TCR sequence clusters from the two donors were largely donor specific. Two young, previously healthy adult volunteers, one female and one male, were included in the cohort. In two donors, T-cell clones that expanded and contracted after mild COVID-19 were followed by sequencing TCRalpha and TCRbeta repertoires longitudinally. General conclusions and limits of the study: Clones that contracted from day 15 to 85 showed balanced CD4/CD8 phenotypes, whereas a second wave of clones that expanded from day 15 to 37 leaned towards CD4+. Contracting CD4+ clones appeared mostly in the CM and EM memory subsets, whereas CD8+ clones were enriched in EMRA. The second-wave clones that peaked on day 37 were not confirmed to be SARS-CoV-2 specific. Some responding clones were detected in pre-infection memory, which suggested that pre-existing cross-reactive memory T cells had joined the SARS-CoV-2 response. The study covered only two mild cases, and larger cohorts including severe cases with pre-infection samples were considered necessary.

TCRdb records Illumina NovaSeq 6000 as the sequencer. TCRalpha and TCRbeta cDNA libraries were built by 5'RACE with constant-segment primers, adding sample barcodes and unique molecular identifiers. Trizol reagent was used to extract RNA from every sample. Libraries were amplified in two PCR steps, with a second sample barcode and Illumina TruSeq adapters added in the second step. The libraries were sequenced on an Illumina NovaSeq using 2 x 150 bp paired-end reads. Per the authors' processing: Demultiplexing of reads and collapsing into UMI-guided consensus sequences were performed with migec v1.2.7. With mixcr v2.1.11, UMI consensuses were aligned to TRA and TRB V and J templates and assembled into clonotypes. A clonotype was counted as expanded or contracted only when both edgeR and NoisET called the clonotype significant, with the noise models trained on biological replicates. For edgeR calls, a false discovery rate-adjusted p below 0.01 and a log2 fold-change threshold of 1 were applied. PCA with hierarchical clustering of max-normalized trajectories of the 1000 most abundant clonotypes was used as exploratory dynamics analysis. Separately sequenced CD4+ and CD8+ repertoires were used to assign a CD4 or CD8 phenotype to each responding clone. The public reads were quality trimmed at Q25 with fastp and then assembled into clones with MiXCR by TCRdb, keeping productive beta chains. Each entry is one CDR3 protein sequence, shown with its most common DNA and genes. What appears here as the V and J calls and clone size reflects TCRdb's work, not the paper's. In all, the sample holds a few hundred thousand distinct CDR3 sequences, and about 11% of those were seen once. The ten largest clones take up 2.5% to 3.5% of the sample.

This clonotype was detected only a few times. The antigen it recognizes is unknown. Qualities for individual bases were not recorded, and no much larger clone is one base off. Ficoll-Paque density gradient centrifugation was used to isolate PBMCs. The clonotype comes from a man between 18 and 29 years old who had mild COVID-19 (a few samples of this study predate the infection). The sample titles of this study are shuffled in the database, so cell type and time point are left out; the donor was told from shared clones. The sequencing input was PBMCs or a T cell subset sorted from them (not recorded which).

The CDR3 is CASSQGIYNSPLHF. The DNA reads as follows: TGTGCCAGCAGCCAAGGGATCTATAATTCACCCCTCCACTTT. The chain is made from TRBV7-9 and TRBJ1-6, with no confident D gene call. In the germline V gene (reference sequence), CDR1 corresponds to SEHNR and CDR2 to FQNEAQ. From cysteine to phenylalanine, the CDR3 is 14 amino acids long. The kept DNA is CDR3 alone, 42 bases in frame from the first base. V is pared back by 5 bases and J by 3 bases, with 8 bases lying between the germline termini.